This T cell receptor beta chain emerged from a study of T cell responses to AZD1222 COVID-19 vaccine. Trimming took 1 base from V and 3 from J; bases not matched to a gene: 7. Germline loops: CDR1 KGHSH, CDR2 LQKENI. The CDR3 runs to 16 residues. The table came from immunoSEQ multiplex PCR; TCRdb's copy has only in-frame clones and leaves some out. The repertoire holds about 86,000 clones, with 60% to 80% as singletons. This chain joins TRBV18 and TRBJ2-3; 7 bases map to TRBD2. This specimen consisted of peripheral blood, obtained on day 0 of AZD1222 vaccination. The source of this sequence is an adult in good health. DNA for the CDR3: TGTGCCAGCTCACCACAGACTAGCCTACAGACAGATACGCAGTATTTT. It yields the protein CASSPQTSLQTDTQYF.